This T cell receptor beta chain stems from a study of blood T cell repertoires in COVID-19. Using immunoSEQ multiplex PCR, the repertoire was profiled, and TCRdb retains in-frame clones only, with some absent. The data show roughly 280,000 clones, 89% seen once. CDR3 length: 13 residues. Germline CDR1 SNHLY, CDR2 FYNNEI. The junction had 4 bases not matched to a gene; V was cut back by 6 bases and J by 4 bases. The chain carries TRBV2 and TRBJ1-2; 8 nucleotides align to TRBD1. Sequenced input: peripheral blood. The clonotype was recovered from a man aged 45-65 years with acute or convalescent COVID-19. The CDR3: CASRSGTGYGYTF. The CDR3 bases are TGTGCCAGCAGGTCCGGGACAGGCTATGGCTACACCTTC.